What follows describes a single TCR beta chain. In germline, CDR1 is MNHEY, CDR2 SVGAGI. CDR3 length: 15 amino acids. V was clipped by 2 bases and J by 4 bases; unmatched bases: 5. These data come from a study of blood T cell repertoires in COVID-19. Clones were sequenced by immunoSEQ multiplex PCR, and TCRdb holds only the in-frame ones, with some missing. The top ten hold 2% to 2.5% of the sample, which has some 140,000 clones, about 86% seen once. Material for sequencing was PBMCs or T cells enriched from blood (not recorded which). The chain is built from TRBV6-5 and TRBJ2-3, with 8 bases identical to TRBD1. The TCR originated in a man aged 35 to 55 with acute COVID-19. CDR3 sequence: CASSYGRGLSDTQYF. The DNA for the CDR3 is TGTGCCAGCAGTTACGGCAGGGGGCTTTCAGATACGCAGTATTTT.